This T cell receptor (beta chain) was recovered during a study of primary melanoma T cells and metastatic recurrence (dated by TCRdb to between 2020 and 2021). Looking at the study overall: The cohort was made up of roughly 190 primary melanomas of stage T2 to T4, with thickness greater than 1 mm. Histopathological grading of tumor-infiltrating lymphocytes was compared with the T-cell fraction derived from sequencing. Progression-free survival was the clinical outcome compared against the T-cell fraction measured by TCR beta sequencing. The study examined whether T-cell fraction and T-cell repertoire clonality in primary melanoma tumors predicted patient outcome. General findings and caveats noted by the study authors: A T-cell fraction above 20% appeared protective regardless of ulceration status, mitotic rate or nodal disease. An effective T-cell-mediated antitumor response in primary melanoma was presented by the authors only as a suggestion rather than as a demonstrated mechanism. The tumor T-cell fraction reportedly predicted progression-free survival independently of thickness, ulceration, mitotic rate and age. Compared with adding any other histopathological variable to tumor thickness, adding T-cell fraction reportedly produced a bigger improvement in progression-free survival prediction.

V is shortened by 0 bases, J by 1 base, and the region joining them spans 13 bases. The CDR3 runs 16 amino acids, cysteine and phenylalanine included. Solely the CDR3 DNA is kept, with 48 bases framed from the first base. Taken from the germline V gene, the CDR1 and CDR2 loops are MNHGY and SAAAGT. Library preparation used the immunoSEQ multiplex PCR assay. High-throughput sequencing of the T-cell receptor beta chain was performed on primary melanoma tumor tissue. In the paper's pipeline: The repertoire analyses covered TCRB CDR3 sharing between samples and the distribution of insertions and deletions. A gradient-boosted model ranked the predictive value of the T-cell fraction against histopathological variables. The table comes from immuneACCESS by way of TCRdb, which keeps in-frame sequences with V and J called. Part of the clones is missing from these tables; in studies checked, under half for an unresolved V gene and the rest for unknown reasons. The V and J calls and clone size are taken from that table; D and trimming were inferred from the DNA. This sample lists some 980 clones; roughly 86% were detected once. The ten largest account for roughly a third of the sample.

Comment on this clone: Its cognate antigen has yet to be identified. No quality values exist for individual bases; no much larger clone is one base distant.

Patients had primary melanoma that had been surgically resected and was considered potentially curable but at risk of metastatic recurrence. This sequence uses TRBV6-8 and TRBJ2-7, with TRBD1 perhaps the D gene, on 7 matching bases. Sequencing was done on a sample of melanoma tumor tissue. The receptor was isolated from a human donor with melanoma. Here the CDR3 is given as CASSYSDRRGSYEQYF. Here is the DNA: TGTGCCAGCAGTTACTCGGACAGGAGGGGTTCCTACGAGCAGTACTTC.